Sequencing of this T cell receptor (beta chain) was carried out in a study of blood T cell repertoires in COVID-19. The CDR3 is made up of 15 amino acids. The V gene's germline CDR1 is SGHVS and CDR2 FQNEAQ. V was pared by 5 bases and J by 9 bases, with 8 bases of the junction left unmatched. TCRdb keeps only in-frame clones here, not all; method: immunoSEQ multiplex PCR. Of around 81,000 clones in the sample, almost 90% are singletons; the top ten hold roughly 4.8%. The origin of this receptor is an elderly woman with acute or convalescent COVID-19. The chain carries TRBV7-8 and TRBJ1-6; 9 bases match TRBD1. What was sequenced was peripheral blood. The CDR3 here is CASSPQQGALSPLHF. The CDR3 DNA sequence: TGTGCCAGCAGCCCCCAACAGGGGGCCCTTTCACCCCTCCACTTT.